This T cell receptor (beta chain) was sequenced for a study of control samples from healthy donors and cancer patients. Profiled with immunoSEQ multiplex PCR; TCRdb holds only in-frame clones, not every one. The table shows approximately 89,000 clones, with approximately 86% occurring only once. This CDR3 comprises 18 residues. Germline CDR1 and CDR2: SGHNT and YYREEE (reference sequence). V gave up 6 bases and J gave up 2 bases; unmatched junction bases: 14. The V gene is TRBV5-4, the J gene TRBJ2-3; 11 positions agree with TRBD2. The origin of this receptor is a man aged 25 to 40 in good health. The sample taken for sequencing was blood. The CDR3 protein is CASNLFIGTSGYTDTQYF. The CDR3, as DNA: TGTGCCAGCAACCTTTTCATCGGGACTAGCGGCTACACAGATACGCAGTATTTT.